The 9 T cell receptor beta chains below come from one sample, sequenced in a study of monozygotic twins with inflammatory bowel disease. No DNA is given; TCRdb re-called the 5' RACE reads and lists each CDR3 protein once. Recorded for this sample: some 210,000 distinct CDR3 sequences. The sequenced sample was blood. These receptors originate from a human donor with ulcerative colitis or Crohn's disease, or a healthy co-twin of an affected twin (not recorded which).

The CDR3 spells CASSLMLADTQYF. This sequence joins TRBV7-3 and TRBJ2-3. CDR3 length equals 13 residues. CDR1 and CDR2 (germline): SGHTA, FQGTGA.

CDR3 sequence: CASSPQTGANTEAFF. The chain carries TRBV4-2 and TRBJ1-1; as DNA is missing, the TRBD1 call by TCRdb cannot be tested. Germline V gives CDR1 LGHNA, CDR2 YNFKEQ. This CDR3 is 15 amino acids long.

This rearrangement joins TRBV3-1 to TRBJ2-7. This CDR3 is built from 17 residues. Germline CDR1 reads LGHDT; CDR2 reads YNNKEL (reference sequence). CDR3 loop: CASSQGGLRQASYEQYF.

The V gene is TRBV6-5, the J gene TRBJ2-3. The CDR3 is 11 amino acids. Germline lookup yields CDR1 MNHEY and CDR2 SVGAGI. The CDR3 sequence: CASSYGGDWYF.

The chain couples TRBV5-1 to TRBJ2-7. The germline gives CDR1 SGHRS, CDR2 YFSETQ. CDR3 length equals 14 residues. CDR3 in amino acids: CASSLGDRSYEQYF.

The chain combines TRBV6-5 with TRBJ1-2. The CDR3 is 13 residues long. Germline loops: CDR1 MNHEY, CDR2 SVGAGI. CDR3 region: CASSDQNNYGYTF.

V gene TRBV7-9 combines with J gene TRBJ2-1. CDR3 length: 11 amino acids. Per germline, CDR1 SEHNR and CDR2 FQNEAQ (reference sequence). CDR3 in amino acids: CASISRSEQFF.

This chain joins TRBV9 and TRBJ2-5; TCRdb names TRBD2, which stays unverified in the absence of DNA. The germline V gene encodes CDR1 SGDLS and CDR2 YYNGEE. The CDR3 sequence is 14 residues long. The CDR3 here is CASSFGERGETQYF.

The CDR3 loop reads CASSLRPRGLISNQPQHF. The chain carries TRBV7-8 and TRBJ1-5. The germline V gene has CDR1 SGHVS and CDR2 FQNEAQ. CDR3 length: 18 residues.